What follows are 9 T cell receptor beta chains derived from one specimen sequenced in a study of CD8+CD57+ T cells in acquired aplastic anemia. Genomic DNA, serving as template, underwent TCR beta VDJ and CDR3 profiling. MiXCR, run by TCRdb on the reads, gives a single entry per CDR3 protein. The table has about 180,000 distinct CDR3 sequences, around 48% seen once. Sequencing was done on patients that had shown CD8+CD57+ cell expansion by flow cytometry. Sequencing was carried out using sorted CD4+, CD8+, or CD8+CD57+ T cells (not recorded which) from PBMCs. Receptors were obtained from a human donor with aplastic anemia.

This rearrangement joins TRBV11-3 to TRBJ2-3, with D tentatively TRBD1 or TRBD2 (5 bases each). V gave up 5 bases and J gave up 4 bases, with 10 bases separating them. From germline, CDR1 is SGHNT and CDR2 YENEEA. The length of the CDR3 is 13 residues. CDR3 coding DNA: TGTGCCAGCAGCCCACAGGAGGCAGATACGCAGTATTTT. As protein: CASSPQEADTQYF.

This clonotype appeared many times. The chain employs TRBV19 and TRBJ1-3, with D maybe TRBD1 (5 bases). V shed 5 bases and J shed 3 bases, with 11 bases lying between them. The CDR3 loop spans 14 amino acids. Germline-derived CDR1 and CDR2 are LNHDA and SQIVND (reference sequence). The CDR3 protein is CASSPPGFGNTIYF. The CDR3 region has the DNA TGTGCCAGTAGTCCTCCAGGGTTTGGAAACACCATATATTTT.

This clonotype appeared many times. CDR3 amino acids: CASSLAASGYGYTF. DNA of the CDR3: TGCGCCAGCAGCTTGGCCGCTTCAGGCTATGGCTACACCTTC. The rearrangement uses TRBV5-1 and TRBJ1-2; the D is unclear. Looked up from germline, CDR1 is SGHRS and CDR2 is YFSETQ. Trimming shortened V by 0 bases and J by 4 bases, and 10 bases separated the two germline ends. The CDR3 sequence is 14 residues long.

The rearrangement links TRBV20-1 to TRBJ2-7; weak D call: TRBD2 (5 bases). CDR1 is DFQATT, CDR2 SNEGSKA, per germline (reference sequence). The CDR3 is 12 amino acids. Written as DNA, the CDR3 is TGCAGCCCCCTAGCTTCTTCGTACGAGCAGTACTTC. This encodes CSPLASSYEQYF.

This chain links TRBV2 with TRBJ2-1, with 12 bases fitting TRBD2. Germline CDR1 SNHLY, CDR2 FYNNEI. V shed 5 bases, J shed 7 bases, and the junction held 6 bases outside the gene matches. This CDR3 has 15 residues. The CDR3 protein is CASSQTSGSGNEQFF. The CDR3 DNA is TGTGCCAGCAGTCAGACTAGCGGGAGTGGAAATGAGCAGTTCTTC. Drawing the rest from reference TRBV2 and TRBJ2-1, the complete variable domain is EPEVTQTPSHQVTQMGQEVILRCVPISNHLYFYWYRQILGQKVEFLVSFYNNEISEKSEIFDDQFSVERPDGSNFTLKIRSTKLEDSAMYFCASSQTSGSGNEQFFGPGTRLTVL.

The J gene is TRBJ2-7, the V gene TRBV7-8; no clear D gene. V was cut by 3 bases and J by 6 bases, with 9 bases left in between. Germline values: CDR1 SGHVS, CDR2 FQNEAQ. The CDR3 has 12 amino acids. CDR3 sequence (DNA): TGTGCCAGCAGCTTTACTTTGTCCGAGCAGTACTTC. It specifies CASSFTLSEQYF.

This clonotype was counted many times. V usage is TRBV2 and J usage is TRBJ1-2; D remains ambiguous. The germline V gene has CDR1 SNHLY and CDR2 FYNNEI. This CDR3 contains 12 residues. V dropped 4 bases and J dropped 6 bases, with 9 bases sitting between them. The CDR3 is CASSAPGNGYTF. The CDR3 region has the DNA TGTGCCAGCAGTGCCCCTGGTAATGGCTACACCTTC. The variable domain in full, completed from reference TRBV2 and TRBJ1-2, reads EPEVTQTPSHQVTQMGQEVILRCVPISNHLYFYWYRQILGQKVEFLVSFYNNEISEKSEIFDDQFSVERPDGSNFTLKIRSTKLEDSAMYFCASSAPGNGYTFGSGTRLTVV.

This clonotype was seen just once. The CDR3 end shows no conserved phenylalanine or tryptophan, and so a read error is likely. The J gene is TRBJ2-2, the V gene TRBV2, with unresolved D. Trimming stripped 7 bases from V and 8 bases from J, with 8 bases between. The CDR3 runs 11 residues. Germline V gene lookup returns CDR1 SNHLY and CDR2 FYNNEI. CDR3 in amino acids: CASTLKGELFL. CDR3 sequence (DNA): TGTGCCAGCACCCTGAAGGGGGAGCTGTTTCTT.

J is TRBJ1-5 and V is TRBV19, with a possible D match to TRBD1 (6 bases). The V and J ends lost 5 bases and 13 bases respectively, with 12 bases between them. Germline V gene sequence: CDR1 LNHDA, CDR2 SQIVND (reference sequence). The CDR3 is made up of 11 amino acids. CDR3: CASSDQGNQHF. The CDR3 nucleotides read TGTGCCAGTAGTGATCAGGGGAATCAGCATTTT.